This TCR beta chain originates from a study of identical twins. TCRdb re-derived calls from the 5' RACE reads in MiXCR, one entry per CDR3 protein. The repertoire includes roughly 690,000 distinct CDR3 sequences, 20% to 25% of them detected once, and 4% to 4.5% sits in the top ten. A note on this clonotype: The antigen is undetermined.

Notes on the study in general: Models underestimated TCR alpha sharing (out-of-frame) in monozygotic twins. There was an excess of low generation probability in the out-of-frame alpha sequences that twins shared.

From germline, CDR1 is SQVTM and CDR2 ANQGSEA. V lost 4 bases, J lost 6 bases, and 7 bases lay in between. CDR3 length: 12 amino acids. The same specimen was also included in a second study, on T cells expressing NK-cell markers.

The TCR was taken from a woman in her late teens or twenties in good health. Sequenced input: PBMCs. V usage is TRBV29-1 and J usage is TRBJ1-6; D ambiguous. CDR3 coding DNA: TGCAGCGTTGGTGAGGGTAATTCACCCCTCCACTTT. Protein product: CSVGEGNSPLHF.